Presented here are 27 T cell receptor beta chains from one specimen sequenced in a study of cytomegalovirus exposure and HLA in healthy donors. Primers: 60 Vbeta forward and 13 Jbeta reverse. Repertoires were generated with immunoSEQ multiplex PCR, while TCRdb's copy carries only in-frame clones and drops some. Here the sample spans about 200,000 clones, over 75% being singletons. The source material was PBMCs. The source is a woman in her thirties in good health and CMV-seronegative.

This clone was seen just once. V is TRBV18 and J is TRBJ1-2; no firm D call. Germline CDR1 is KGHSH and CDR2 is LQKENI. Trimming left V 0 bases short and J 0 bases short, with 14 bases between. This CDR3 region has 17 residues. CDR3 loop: CASSPPGGSQSNYGYTF. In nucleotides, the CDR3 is TGTGCCAGCTCACCACCTGGTGGGAGCCAGTCTAACTATGGCTACACCTTC.

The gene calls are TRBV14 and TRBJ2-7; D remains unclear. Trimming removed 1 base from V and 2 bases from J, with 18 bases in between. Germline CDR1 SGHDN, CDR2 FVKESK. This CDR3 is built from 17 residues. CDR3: CASSQAIEVLSPYEQYF. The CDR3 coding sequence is TGTGCCAGCAGCCAAGCTATAGAGGTGCTGTCTCCCTACGAGCAGTACTTC. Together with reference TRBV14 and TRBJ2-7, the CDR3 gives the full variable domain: EAGVTQFPSHSVIEKGQTVTLRCDPISGHDNLYWYRRVMGKEIKFLLHFVKESKQDESGMPNNRFLAERTGGTYSTLKVQPAELEDSGVYFCASSQAIEVLSPYEQYFGPGTRLTVT.

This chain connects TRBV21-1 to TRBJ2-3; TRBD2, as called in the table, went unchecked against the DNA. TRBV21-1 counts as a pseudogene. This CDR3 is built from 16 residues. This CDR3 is CASSERTSGSTDTQYF. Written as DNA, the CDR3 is TGTGCCAGCAGCGAAAGGACTAGCGGGAGCACAGATACGCAGTATTTT.

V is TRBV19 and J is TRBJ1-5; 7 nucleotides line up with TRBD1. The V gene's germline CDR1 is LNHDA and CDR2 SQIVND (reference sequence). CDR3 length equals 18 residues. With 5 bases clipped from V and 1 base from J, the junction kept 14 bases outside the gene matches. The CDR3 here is CASSWGAGGPTSNQPQHF. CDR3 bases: TGTGCCAGTAGTTGGGGTGCAGGGGGACCTACCAGCAATCAGCCCCAGCATTTT. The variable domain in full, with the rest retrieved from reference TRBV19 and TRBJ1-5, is DGGITQSPKYLFRKEGQNVTLSCEQNLNHDAMYWYRQDPGQGLRLIYYSQIVNDFQKGDIAEGYSVSREKKESFPLTVTSAQKNPTAFYLCASSWGAGGPTSNQPQHFGDGTRLSIL.

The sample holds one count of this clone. The CDR3 DNA reads as TGTGCCAGCAGTTACGCGACGGGAGGGACGCAGTATTTT. Translating it yields CASSYATGGTQYF. The rearrangement joins TRBV6-6 to TRBJ2-3; 8 nucleotides line up with TRBD2. Germline CDR1 MNHNY, CDR2 SVGAGI (reference sequence). The CDR3 consists of 13 residues. The junction had 4 bases not matched to a gene; V was cut back by 2 bases and J by 9 bases.

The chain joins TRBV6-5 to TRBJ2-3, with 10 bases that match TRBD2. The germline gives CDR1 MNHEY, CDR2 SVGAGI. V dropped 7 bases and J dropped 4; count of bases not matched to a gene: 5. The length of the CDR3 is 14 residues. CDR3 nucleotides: TGTGCCAGCAATGTAGCGGGAGGAGCAGATACGCAGTATTTT. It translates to CASNVAGGADTQYF.

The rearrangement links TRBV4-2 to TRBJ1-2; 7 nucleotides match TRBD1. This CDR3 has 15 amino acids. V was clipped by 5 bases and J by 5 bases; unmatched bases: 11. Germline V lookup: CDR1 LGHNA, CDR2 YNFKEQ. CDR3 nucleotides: TGTGCCAGCAGCGAAGGGGACAGTCATGTGTATGGCTACACCTTC. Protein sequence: CASSEGDSHVYGYTF.

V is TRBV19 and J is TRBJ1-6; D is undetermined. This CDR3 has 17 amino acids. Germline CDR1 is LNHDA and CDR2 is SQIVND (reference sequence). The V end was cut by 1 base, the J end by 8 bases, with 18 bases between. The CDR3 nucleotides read TGTGCCAGTAGTATAGTATCTGGGCTCTATGACGATTCACCCCTCCACTTT. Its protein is CASSIVSGLYDDSPLHF.

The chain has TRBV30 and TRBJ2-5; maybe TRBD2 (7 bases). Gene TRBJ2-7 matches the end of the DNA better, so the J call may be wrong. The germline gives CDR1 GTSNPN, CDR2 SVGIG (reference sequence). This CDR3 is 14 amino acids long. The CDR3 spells CAWSIRGASYEQYF. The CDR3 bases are TGTGCCTGGAGTATCCGGGGGGCTTCCTACGAGCAGTACTTC.

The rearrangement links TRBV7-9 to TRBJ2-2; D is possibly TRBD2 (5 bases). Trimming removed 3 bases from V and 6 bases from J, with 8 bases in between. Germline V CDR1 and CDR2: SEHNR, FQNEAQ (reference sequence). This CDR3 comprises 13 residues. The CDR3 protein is CASSFGESGELFF. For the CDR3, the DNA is TGTGCCAGCAGCTTCGGGGAATCCGGGGAGCTGTTTTTT.

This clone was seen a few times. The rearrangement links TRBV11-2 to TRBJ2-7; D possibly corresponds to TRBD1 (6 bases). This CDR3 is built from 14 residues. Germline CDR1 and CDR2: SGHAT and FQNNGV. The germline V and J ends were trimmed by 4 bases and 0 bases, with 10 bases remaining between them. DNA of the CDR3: TGTGCCAGCAGCTCCCAGACAGGCTCCTACGAGCAGTACTTC. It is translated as CASSSQTGSYEQYF.

The CDR3 protein is CASSAGTGSYEQYF. The CDR3, as DNA: TGTGCCAGCAGCGCCGGGACAGGGAGCTACGAGCAGTACTTC. This chain links TRBV5-6 with TRBJ2-7, with 9 bases that match TRBD1. Germline-derived CDR1 and CDR2 are SGHDT and YYEEEE. V trimming: 4 bases; J trimming: 3 bases; junction bases outside the gene matches: 5. The CDR3 covers 14 residues.

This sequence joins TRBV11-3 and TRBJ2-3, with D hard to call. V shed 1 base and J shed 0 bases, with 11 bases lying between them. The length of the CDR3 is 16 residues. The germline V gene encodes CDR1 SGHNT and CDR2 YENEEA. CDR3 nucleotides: TGTGCCAGCAGCTTAGGACGGCGGTCTAGCACAGATACGCAGTATTTT. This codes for CASSLGRRSSTDTQYF.

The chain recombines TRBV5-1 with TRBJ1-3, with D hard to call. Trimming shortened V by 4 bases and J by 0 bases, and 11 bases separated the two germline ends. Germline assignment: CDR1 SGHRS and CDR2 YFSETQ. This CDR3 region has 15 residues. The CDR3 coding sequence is TGCGCCAGCAGCCCAGTTATAAACTCTGGAAACACCATATATTTT. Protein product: CASSPVINSGNTIYF.

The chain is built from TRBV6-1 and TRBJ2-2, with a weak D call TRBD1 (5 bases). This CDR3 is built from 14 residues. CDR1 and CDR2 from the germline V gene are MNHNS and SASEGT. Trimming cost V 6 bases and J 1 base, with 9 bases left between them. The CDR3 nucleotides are TGTGCCAGCAGCCCTACAGGGAACACCGGGGAGCTGTTTTTT. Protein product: CASSPTGNTGELFF.

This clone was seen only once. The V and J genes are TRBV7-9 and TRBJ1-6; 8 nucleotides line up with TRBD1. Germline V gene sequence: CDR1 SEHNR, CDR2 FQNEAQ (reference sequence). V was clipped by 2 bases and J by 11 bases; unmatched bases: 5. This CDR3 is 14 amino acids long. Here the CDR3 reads CASSLQGATPPLHF. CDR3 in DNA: TGTGCCAGCAGCTTACAGGGGGCCACCCCACCCCTCCACTTT.

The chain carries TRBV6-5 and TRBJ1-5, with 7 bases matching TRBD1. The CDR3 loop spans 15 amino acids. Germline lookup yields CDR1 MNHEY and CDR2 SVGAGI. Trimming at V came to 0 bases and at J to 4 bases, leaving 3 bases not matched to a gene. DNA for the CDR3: TGTGCCAGCAGTTACTCCGGGACAGAGAATCAGCCCCAGCATTTT. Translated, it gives CASSYSGTENQPQHF.

CDR3 in amino acids: CASSLSAGQGILWVRNEQFF. The CDR3 DNA reads as TGCGCCAGCAGCTTGTCAGCGGGACAGGGAATATTATGGGTAAGAAATGAGCAGTTCTTC. The V gene is TRBV5-1, the J gene TRBJ2-1; TRBD1 matches 9 bases. Germline V lookup: CDR1 SGHRS, CDR2 YFSETQ. Trimming removed 1 base from V and 7 bases from J; junction bases left unmatched: 21. This CDR3 has 20 residues.

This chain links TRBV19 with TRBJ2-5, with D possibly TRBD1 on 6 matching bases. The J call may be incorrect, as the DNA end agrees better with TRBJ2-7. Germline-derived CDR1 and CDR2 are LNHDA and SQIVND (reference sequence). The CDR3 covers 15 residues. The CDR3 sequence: CASSIGQGSSYEQYF. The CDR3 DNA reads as TGTGCCAGTAGTATTGGGCAGGGGTCTTCCTACGAGCAGTACTTC.

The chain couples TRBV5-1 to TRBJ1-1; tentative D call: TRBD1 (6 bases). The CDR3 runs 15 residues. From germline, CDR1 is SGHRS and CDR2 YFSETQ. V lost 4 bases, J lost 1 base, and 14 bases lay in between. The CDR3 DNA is TGCGCCAGCAGCCCCCGGACAGTTCGGAACACTGAAGCTTTCTTT. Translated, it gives CASSPRTVRNTEAFF.

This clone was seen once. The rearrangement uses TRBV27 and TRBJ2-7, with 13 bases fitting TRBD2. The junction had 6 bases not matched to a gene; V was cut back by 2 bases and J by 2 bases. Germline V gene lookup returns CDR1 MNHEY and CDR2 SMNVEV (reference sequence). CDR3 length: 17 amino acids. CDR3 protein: CASSLKGLAGFPYEQYF. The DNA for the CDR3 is TGTGCCAGCAGTTTAAAGGGACTAGCGGGATTCCCCTACGAGCAGTACTTC.

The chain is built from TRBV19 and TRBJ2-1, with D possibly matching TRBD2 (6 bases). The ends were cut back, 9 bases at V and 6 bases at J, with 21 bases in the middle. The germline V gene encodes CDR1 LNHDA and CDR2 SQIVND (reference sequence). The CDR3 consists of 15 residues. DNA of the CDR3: TGTGCCAGCACCAAGGGACGGGGGATAGTCAATGAGCAGTTCTTC. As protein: CASTKGRGIVNEQFF.

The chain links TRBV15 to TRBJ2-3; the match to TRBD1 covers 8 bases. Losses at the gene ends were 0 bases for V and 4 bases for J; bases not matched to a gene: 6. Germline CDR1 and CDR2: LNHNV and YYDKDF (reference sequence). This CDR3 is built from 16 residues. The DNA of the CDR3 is TGTGCCACCAGCAGAGAAGGTGGACAGGGTTCAGATACGCAGTATTTT. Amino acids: CATSREGGQGSDTQYF.

CDR3 amino acids: CASSRGLAGGAGELFF. In DNA form, the CDR3 reads TGTGCCAGCAGCAGGGGACTAGCGGGAGGAGCCGGGGAGCTGTTTTTT. V and J are TRBV5-6 and TRBJ2-2; TRBD2 matches at 15 bases. Trimming took 4 bases from V and 6 from J; bases not matched to a gene: 4. CDR1 SGHDT and CDR2 YYEEEE come from the germline V gene. The CDR3 consists of 16 residues.

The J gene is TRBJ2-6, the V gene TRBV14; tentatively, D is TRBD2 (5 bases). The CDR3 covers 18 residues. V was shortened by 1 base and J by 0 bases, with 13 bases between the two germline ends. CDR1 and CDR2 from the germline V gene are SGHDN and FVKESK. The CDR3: CASSQVRDPYSGANVLTF. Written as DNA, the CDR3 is TGTGCCAGCAGCCAAGTTCGGGATCCTTACTCTGGGGCCAACGTCCTGACTTTC. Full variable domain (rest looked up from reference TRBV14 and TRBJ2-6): EAGVTQFPSHSVIEKGQTVTLRCDPISGHDNLYWYRRVMGKEIKFLLHFVKESKQDESGMPNNRFLAERTGGTYSTLKVQPAELEDSGVYFCASSQVRDPYSGANVLTFGAGSRLTVL.

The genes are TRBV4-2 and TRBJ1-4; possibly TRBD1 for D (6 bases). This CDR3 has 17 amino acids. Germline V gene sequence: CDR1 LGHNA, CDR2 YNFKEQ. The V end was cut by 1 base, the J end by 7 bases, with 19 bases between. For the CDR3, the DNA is TGTGCCAGCAGCCAAGTTGACACAGGGACCGCGGGTGAAAAACTGTTTTTT. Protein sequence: CASSQVDTGTAGEKLFF.

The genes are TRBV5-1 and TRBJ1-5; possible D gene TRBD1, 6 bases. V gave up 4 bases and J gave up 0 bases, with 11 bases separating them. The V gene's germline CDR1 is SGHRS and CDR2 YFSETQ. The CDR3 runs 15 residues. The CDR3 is CASSLTGNSNQPQHF. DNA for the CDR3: TGCGCCAGCAGCCTGACAGGCAATAGCAATCAGCCCCAGCATTTT.